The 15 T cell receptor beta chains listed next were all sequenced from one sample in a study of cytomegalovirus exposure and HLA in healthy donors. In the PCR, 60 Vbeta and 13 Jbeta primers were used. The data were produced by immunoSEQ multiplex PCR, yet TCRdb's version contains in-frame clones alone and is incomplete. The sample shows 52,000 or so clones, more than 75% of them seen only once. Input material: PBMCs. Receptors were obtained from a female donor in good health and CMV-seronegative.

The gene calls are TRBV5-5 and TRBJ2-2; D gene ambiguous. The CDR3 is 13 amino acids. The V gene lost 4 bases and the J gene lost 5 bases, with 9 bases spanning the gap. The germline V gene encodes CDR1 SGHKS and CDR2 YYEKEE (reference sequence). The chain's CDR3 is CASSITTTGELFF. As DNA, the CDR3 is TGTGCCAGCAGCATTACAACAACCGGGGAGCTGTTTTTT.

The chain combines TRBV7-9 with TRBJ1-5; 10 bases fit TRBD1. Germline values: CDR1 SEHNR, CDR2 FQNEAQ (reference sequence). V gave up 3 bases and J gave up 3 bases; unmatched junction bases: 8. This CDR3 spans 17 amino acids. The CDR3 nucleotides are TGTGCCAGCAGCTTTGGGCGGGACAGGGGTAACAATCAGCCCCAGCATTTT. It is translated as CASSFGRDRGNNQPQHF.

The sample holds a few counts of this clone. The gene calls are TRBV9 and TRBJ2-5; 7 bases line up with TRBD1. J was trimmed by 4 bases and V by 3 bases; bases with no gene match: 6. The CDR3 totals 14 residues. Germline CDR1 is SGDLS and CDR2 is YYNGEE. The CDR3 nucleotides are TGTGCCAGCAGCGCGACAGGGTTCCGAGAGACCCAGTACTTC. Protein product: CASSATGFRETQYF.

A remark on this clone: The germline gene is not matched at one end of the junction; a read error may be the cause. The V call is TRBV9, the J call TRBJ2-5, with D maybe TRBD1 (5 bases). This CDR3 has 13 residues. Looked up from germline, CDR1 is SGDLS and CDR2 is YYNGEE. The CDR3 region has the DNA TGTGCCAGCAGCGTAGAGGAAGGGGCCAGTATACACTTC. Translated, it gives CASSVEEGASIHF.

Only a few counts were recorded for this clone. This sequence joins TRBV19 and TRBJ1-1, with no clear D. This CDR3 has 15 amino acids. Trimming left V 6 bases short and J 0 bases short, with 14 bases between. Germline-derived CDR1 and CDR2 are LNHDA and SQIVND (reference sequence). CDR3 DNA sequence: TGTGCCAGTAGGGTCTCAGGCCCTTTGAACACTGAAGCTTTCTTT. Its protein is CASRVSGPLNTEAFF.

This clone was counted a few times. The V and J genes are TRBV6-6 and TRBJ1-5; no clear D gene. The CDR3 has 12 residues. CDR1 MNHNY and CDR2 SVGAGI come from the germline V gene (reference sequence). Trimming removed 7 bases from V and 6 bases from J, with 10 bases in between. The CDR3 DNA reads TGTGCCAGCACCACGGGTCCTCAGCCCCAGCATTTT. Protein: CASTTGPQPQHF.

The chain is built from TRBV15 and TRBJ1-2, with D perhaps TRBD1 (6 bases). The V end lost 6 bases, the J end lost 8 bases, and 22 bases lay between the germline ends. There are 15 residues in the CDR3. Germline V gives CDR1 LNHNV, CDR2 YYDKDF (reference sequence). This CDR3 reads CATSLIKTGRRGYTF. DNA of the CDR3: TGTGCCACCAGTCTAATCAAGACAGGCCGCAGGGGCTACACCTTC. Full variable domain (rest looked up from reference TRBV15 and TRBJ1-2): DAMVIQNPRYQVTQFGKPVTLSCSQTLNHNVMYWYQQKSSQAPKLLFHYYDKDFNNEADTPDNFQSRRPNTSFCFLDIRSPGLGDTAMYLCATSLIKTGRRGYTFGSGTRLTVV.

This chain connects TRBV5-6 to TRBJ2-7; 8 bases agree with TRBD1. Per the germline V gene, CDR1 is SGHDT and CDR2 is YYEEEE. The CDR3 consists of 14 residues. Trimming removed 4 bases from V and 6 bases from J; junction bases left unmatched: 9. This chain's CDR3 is CASSHRQGTVEQYF. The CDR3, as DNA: TGTGCCAGCAGCCATCGACAGGGGACGGTCGAGCAGTACTTC. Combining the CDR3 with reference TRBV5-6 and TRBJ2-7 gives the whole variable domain DAGVTQSPTHLIKTRGQQVTLRCSPKSGHDTVSWYQQALGQGPQFIFQYYEEEERQRGNFPDRFSGHQFPNYSSELNVNALLLGDSALYLCASSHRQGTVEQYFGPGTRLTVT.

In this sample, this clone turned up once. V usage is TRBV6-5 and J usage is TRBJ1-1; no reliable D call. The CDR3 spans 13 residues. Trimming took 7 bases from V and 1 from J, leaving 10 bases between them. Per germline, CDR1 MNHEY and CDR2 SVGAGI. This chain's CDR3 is CASTDYKNTEAFF. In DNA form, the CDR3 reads TGTGCCAGCACCGACTACAAGAACACTGAAGCTTTCTTT.

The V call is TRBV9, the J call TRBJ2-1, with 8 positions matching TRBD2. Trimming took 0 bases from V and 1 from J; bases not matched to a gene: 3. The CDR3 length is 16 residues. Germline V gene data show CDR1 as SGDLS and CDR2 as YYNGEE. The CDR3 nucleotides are TGTGCCAGCAGCGTAGCCGGCGGGGGGTCCTACAATGAGCAGTTCTTC. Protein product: CASSVAGGGSYNEQFF.

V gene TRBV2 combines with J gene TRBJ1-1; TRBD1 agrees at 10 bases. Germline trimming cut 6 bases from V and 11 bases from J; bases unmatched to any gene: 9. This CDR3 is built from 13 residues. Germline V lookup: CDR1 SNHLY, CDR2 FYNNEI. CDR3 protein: CASREGQGRVAFF. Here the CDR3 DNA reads TGTGCCAGCAGGGAGGGACAGGGGAGAGTGGCTTTCTTT. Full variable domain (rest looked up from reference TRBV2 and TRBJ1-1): EPEVTQTPSHQVTQMGQEVILRCVPISNHLYFYWYRQILGQKVEFLVSFYNNEISEKSEIFDDQFSVERPDGSNFTLKIRSTKLEDSAMYFCASREGQGRVAFFGQGTRLTVV.

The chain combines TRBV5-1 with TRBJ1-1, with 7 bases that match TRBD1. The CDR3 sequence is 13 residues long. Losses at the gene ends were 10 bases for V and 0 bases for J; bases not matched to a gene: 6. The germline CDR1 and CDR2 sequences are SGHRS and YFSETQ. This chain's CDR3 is CASTGTVNTEAFF. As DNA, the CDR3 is TGCGCCTCTACAGGGACAGTGAACACTGAAGCTTTCTTT.

The CDR3 loop is CASSFGLPGAYEQYF. Written as DNA, the CDR3 is TGTGCCAGCAGCTTCGGACTGCCTGGGGCCTACGAGCAGTACTTC. The V and J genes are TRBV11-2 and TRBJ2-7; the D gene is possibly TRBD2 (5 bases). V shed 3 bases and J shed 2 bases, with 14 bases lying between them. Germline CDR1 reads SGHAT; CDR2 reads FQNNGV. The CDR3 has 15 residues.

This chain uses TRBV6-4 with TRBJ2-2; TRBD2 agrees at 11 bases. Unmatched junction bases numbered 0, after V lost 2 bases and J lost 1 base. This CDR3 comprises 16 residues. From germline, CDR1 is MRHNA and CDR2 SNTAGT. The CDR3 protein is CASSDGTSGNTGELFF. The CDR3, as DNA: TGTGCCAGCAGTGACGGGACTAGCGGGAACACCGGGGAGCTGTTTTTT.

CDR3: CASSTTGPLIYNEQFF. The CDR3 DNA sequence: TGTGCCAGTAGTACTACAGGTCCGCTAATCTACAATGAGCAGTTCTTC. V and J are TRBV19 and TRBJ2-1, with D tentatively TRBD1 (5 bases). This CDR3 comprises 16 residues. The germline V gene has CDR1 LNHDA and CDR2 SQIVND (reference sequence). V was pared by 4 bases and J by 3 bases, with 16 bases between.